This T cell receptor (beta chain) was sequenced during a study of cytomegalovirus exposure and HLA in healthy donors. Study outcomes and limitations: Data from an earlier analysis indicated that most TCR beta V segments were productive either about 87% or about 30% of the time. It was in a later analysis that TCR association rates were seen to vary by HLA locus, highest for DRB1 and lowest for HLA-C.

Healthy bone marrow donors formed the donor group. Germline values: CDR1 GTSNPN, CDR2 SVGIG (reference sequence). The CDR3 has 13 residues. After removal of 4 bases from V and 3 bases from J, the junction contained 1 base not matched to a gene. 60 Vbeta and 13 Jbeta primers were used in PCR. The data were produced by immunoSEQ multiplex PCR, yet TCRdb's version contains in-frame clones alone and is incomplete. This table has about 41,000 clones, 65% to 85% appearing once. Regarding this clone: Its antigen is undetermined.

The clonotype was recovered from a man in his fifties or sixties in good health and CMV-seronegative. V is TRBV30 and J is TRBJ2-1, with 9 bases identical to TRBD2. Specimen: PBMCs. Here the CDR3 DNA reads TGTGCCTGGACGCGGGGGGGCTACAATGAGCAGTTCTTC. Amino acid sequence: CAWTRGGYNEQFF.